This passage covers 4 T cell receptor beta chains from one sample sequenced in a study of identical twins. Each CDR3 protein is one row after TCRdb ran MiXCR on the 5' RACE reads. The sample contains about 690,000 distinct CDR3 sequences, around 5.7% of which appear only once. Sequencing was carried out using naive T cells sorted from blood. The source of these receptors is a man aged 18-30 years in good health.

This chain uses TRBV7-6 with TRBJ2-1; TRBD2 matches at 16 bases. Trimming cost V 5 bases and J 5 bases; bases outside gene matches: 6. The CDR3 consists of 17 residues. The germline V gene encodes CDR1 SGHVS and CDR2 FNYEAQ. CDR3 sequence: CASSAGTSGRDNNEQFF. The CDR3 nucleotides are TGTGCCAGCAGCGCCGGGACTAGCGGGAGGGACAACAATGAGCAGTTCTTC.

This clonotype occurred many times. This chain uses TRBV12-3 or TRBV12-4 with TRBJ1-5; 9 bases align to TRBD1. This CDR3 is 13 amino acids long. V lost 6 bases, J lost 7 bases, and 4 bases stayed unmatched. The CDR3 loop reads CASRRDRAQPQHF. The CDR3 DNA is TGTGCCAGCAGGAGGGACAGGGCACAGCCCCAGCATTTT.

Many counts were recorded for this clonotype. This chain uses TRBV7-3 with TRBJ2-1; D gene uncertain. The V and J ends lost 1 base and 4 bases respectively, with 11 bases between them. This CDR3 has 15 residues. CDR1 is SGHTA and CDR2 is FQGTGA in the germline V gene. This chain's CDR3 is CASSLMVVGYNEQFF. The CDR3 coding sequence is TGTGCCAGCAGCTTAATGGTAGTAGGATACAATGAGCAGTTCTTC. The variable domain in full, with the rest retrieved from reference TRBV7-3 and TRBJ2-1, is GAGVSQTPSNKVTEKGKYVELRCDPISGHTALYWYRQSLGQGPEFLIYFQGTGAADDSGLPNDRFFAVRPEGSVSTLKIQRTERGDSAVYLCASSLMVVGYNEQFFGPGTRLTVL.

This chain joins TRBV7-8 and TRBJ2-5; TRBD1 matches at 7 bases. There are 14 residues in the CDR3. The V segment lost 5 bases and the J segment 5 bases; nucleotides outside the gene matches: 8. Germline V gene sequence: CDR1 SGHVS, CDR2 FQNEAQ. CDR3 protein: CASSGQVTLETQYF. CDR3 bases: TGTGCCAGCAGCGGACAGGTTACGTTGGAGACCCAGTACTTC.